The present entry profiles one TCR beta chain with its context. Assay: immunoSEQ multiplex PCR; the TCRdb copy retains only in-frame clones and omits some. The data show 95,000 to 100,000 clones, over 75% seen once. This specimen belongs to a study of T cell responses to AZD1222 COVID-19 vaccine. CDR1 is GTSNPN, CDR2 SVGIG, per germline (reference sequence). The CDR3 is 10 amino acids. With 2 bases removed from V and 17 bases from J, the gap between germline ends came to 10 bases. Pooled in the analysis were second doses at about 4 or about 12 weeks. The material was peripheral blood, obtained 28 days after the second AZD1222 dose. The TCR was taken from an adult who received the AZD1222 COVID-19 vaccine. The V call is TRBV30, the J call TRBJ1-6; D uncertain. CDR3 in amino acids: CAWSLGLVHF. DNA for the CDR3: TGTGCCTGGAGTTTAGGTCTGGTCCACTTT.